The rows below give T cell receptor beta chains drawn from one sample of a study of cytomegalovirus exposure and HLA in healthy donors. Only in-frame clones appear in the TCRdb table, and some are missing; sequencing was by immunoSEQ multiplex PCR. This sample's table has 100,000 to 150,000 clones. The sequenced sample was PBMCs. The receptors shown here come from a man aged 18-30 years in good health and CMV-seronegative. The CDR3 runs from the conserved cysteine through the conserved F or W. D genes are given only for firm matches.

V gene,CDR3 length,D gene,J gene,CDR3 DNA,CDR3 protein
TRBV20-1,10,-,TRBJ2-4,TGCAGTGCTAGGCGGGCTGCTCAGTACTTC,CSARRAAQYF
TRBV28,16,TRBD1,TRBJ2-1,TGTGCCAGCAGCTACTACTCGGGACAGGGGTCCCATGAGCAGTTCTTC,CASSYYSGQGSHEQFF
TRBV5-1,15,TRBD1,TRBJ2-7,TGCGCCAGCAGCGAGCGGGGACAGGGTCCCCTCGAGCAGTACTTC,CASSERGQGPLEQYF
TRBV30,14,-,TRBJ2-5,TGTGCCTGGAGTCTCTGGAGGGATTTAGAGACCCAGTACTTC,CAWSLWRDLETQYF
TRBV6-1,16,TRBD2,TRBJ2-1,TGTGCCAGCAGTGAAGGGATACTAGCGGGACTAAATGAGCAGTTCTTC,CASSEGILAGLNEQFF
TRBV5-5,12,-,TRBJ1-1,TGTGCCAGCAGCTTGGGGGGGCCTGAAGCTTTCTTT,CASSLGGPEAFF
TRBV5-1,15,TRBD1,TRBJ1-5,TGCGCCAGCAGCTTGAGACAGGGGAACAATCAGCCCCAGCATTTT,CASSLRQGNNQPQHF
TRBV15,14,TRBD1,TRBJ1-2,TGTGCCACCAGCCCCCGACAGGGCCGCTATGGCTACACCTTC,CATSPRQGRYGYTF
TRBV5-1,18,TRBD2,TRBJ2-3,TGCGCCAGCAGCCCCGGACTAGCGGGGGGTACTAGCACAGATACGCAGTATTTT,CASSPGLAGGTSTDTQYF
TRBV6-1,15,TRBD2,TRBJ2-7,TGTGCCAGCAGTAGACTAGCGGGAGAGAAGCTCGAGCAGTACTTC,CASSRLAGEKLEQYF
TRBV11-2,17,-,TRBJ1-3,TGTGCCAGCAGCTTAGACATACAGGTTTTCGCTGGAAACACCATATATTTT,CASSLDIQVFAGNTIYF
TRBV28,16,TRBD2,TRBJ2-7,TGTGCCAGCAGTTTCATCGGACTAGCGGGAGAAAGCGAGCAGTACTTC,CASSFIGLAGESEQYF
TRBV18,15,-,TRBJ2-6,TGTGCCAGCTCACGGACTGAGTCTGGGGCCAACGTCCTGACTTTC,CASSRTESGANVLTF
TRBV5-1,13,-,TRBJ2-1,TGCGCCAGCAGCTTGGGGACTATTAATGAGCAGTTCTTC,CASSLGTINEQFF
TRBV11-2,16,-,TRBJ2-1,TGTGCCAGCAGCTTAGGGTCGGCCAGGGGCTCGGCTGAGCAGTTCTTC,CASSLGSARGSAEQFF
TRBV6-6,13,TRBD1,TRBJ1-6,TGTGCAGCAGGACAGGGGCGGAATTCACCCCTCCACTTT,CAAGQGRNSPLHF
TRBV5-4,14,-,TRBJ1-1,TGTGCCAGCAGCTTAGCGAGCGGAGGTACTGAAGCTTTCTTT,CASSLASGGTEAFF
TRBV2,10,-,TRBJ2-7,TGTGCCAGCAGTTGGAGGGAGCAGTACTTC,CASSWREQYF
TRBV9,16,TRBD2,TRBJ2-7,TGTGCCAGCAGCCCCCATGGGACTAGTAACTCCTACGAGCAGTACTTC,CASSPHGTSNSYEQYF
TRBV6-1,14,-,TRBJ2-7,TGTGCCAGCAGTGAAAGGCTACAGTTCTACGAGCAGTACTTC,CASSERLQFYEQYF
TRBV6-5,15,TRBD1,TRBJ2-1,TGTGCCAGCAGTTACGGACAGGGGAACAGGGATGAGCAGTTCTTC,CASSYGQGNRDEQFF
TRBV2,13,-,TRBJ1-1,TGTGCCTCCTTCCGAGGGAGTTACACTGAAGCTTTCTTT,CASFRGSYTEAFF
TRBV7-3,13,-,TRBJ1-1,TGTGCCAGCAGCCTAGGAGACTACACTGAAGCTTTCTTT,CASSLGDYTEAFF
TRBV2,12,-,TRBJ1-1,TGTGCCAGCAGTGCGACTAACACTGAAGCTTTCTTT,CASSATNTEAFF
TRBV5-1,13,-,TRBJ2-1,TGCGCCAGCAGGCCTAGCTCCTACAATGAGCAGTTCTTC,CASRPSSYNEQFF
TRBV4-1,18,TRBD2,TRBJ2-1,TGCGCCAGCAGCCGCCCTAGTGGCGGGGGAAGCTCCTACAATGAGCAGTTCTTC,CASSRPSGGGSSYNEQFF
TRBV19,14,TRBD1,TRBJ2-7,TGTGCCAGCTCCCCGGGACAGGGTCCGAACGAGCAGTACTTC,CASSPGQGPNEQYF
TRBV6-1,13,-,TRBJ2-3,TGTGCCACCTACCGAGGGCACACAGATACGCAGTATTTT,CATYRGHTDTQYF
TRBV5-1,15,TRBD1,TRBJ1-1,TGCGCCAGCAGCCGTGGGACAGGTATGAACACTGAAGCTTTCTTT,CASSRGTGMNTEAFF
TRBV5-4,15,TRBD1,TRBJ2-5,TGTGCCAGCAGCCCAGGACAGGGAAGAGAAGAGACCCAGTACTTC,CASSPGQGREETQYF
TRBV10-3,17,-,TRBJ2-7,TGTGCCATCAGTCCCTACGGGTCCGGCGGGTCCGACTACGAGCAGTACTTC,CAISPYGSGGSDYEQYF
TRBV12-5,13,-,TRBJ1-2,TGTGCTAGTGGTTTGATAGTTGGTGGTGGCTACACCTTC,CASGLIVGGGYTF
TRBV9,14,TRBD2,TRBJ2-3,TGTGCCAGCAGCGGGGGACTAGCGGAAGATACGCAGTATTTT,CASSGGLAEDTQYF
TRBV2,13,-,TRBJ1-1,TGTGCCAGCAGAGTAACAGGGAACACTGAAGCTTTCTTT,CASRVTGNTEAFF
TRBV30,12,-,TRBJ2-7,TGTGCCCGGACCCACGGGGGAGACGAGCAGTACTTC,CARTHGGDEQYF
TRBV4-1,15,-,TRBJ1-1,TGCGCCAGCAGCCAAGTTTATGAGGGGAACACTGAAGCTTTCTTT,CASSQVYEGNTEAFF
TRBV11-3,18,TRBD1,TRBJ2-1,TGTGCCAGCAGCTTAGGGACGGGACAGGGGGGCTCCTACAATGAGCAGTTCTTC,CASSLGTGQGGSYNEQFF
TRBV5-6,13,TRBD1,TRBJ1-2,TGTGCCAGCAGCTCTTACAGGGGGATCGGCTACACCTTC,CASSSYRGIGYTF
TRBV5-8,12,-,TRBJ2-7,TGTGCCAGCAGCTCGAGGATCTACGAGCAGTACTTC,CASSSRIYEQYF
TRBV28,14,-,TRBJ2-5,TGTGCCAGCAGTAAATCTAATGGGGGGGAGACCCAGTACTTC,CASSKSNGGETQYF
TRBV7-3,14,-,TRBJ1-6,TGTGCCAGCAGCTTGGTGGGGGCCAATTCACCCCTCCACTTT,CASSLVGANSPLHF
TRBV9,16,TRBD2,TRBJ2-2,TGTGCCAGCAGCGCGGGACCGGGACTAGCGACCGGGGAGCTGTTTTTT,CASSAGPGLATGELFF
TRBV5-1,14,-,TRBJ1-1,TGCGCCAGCAGCTTGGACAGGCCAAACACTGAAGCTTTCTTT,CASSLDRPNTEAFF
TRBV12-5,23,TRBD1,TRBJ1-1,TGTGCTAGTGGTTTCGGCTCTTTGCGGGACAGGGTTGCCTTTCCCCCTCTTTACACTGAAGCTTTCTTT,CASGFGSLRDRVAFPPLYTEAFF
TRBV10-2,14,TRBD2,TRBJ2-3,TGCGCCAGCAGGCCCGGGGGGGCCTGGGATACGCAGTATTTT,CASRPGGAWDTQYF